Below, 9 T cell receptor beta chains from the same sample are listed, as sequenced in a study of T cells in Graves' hyperthyroidism and ophthalmopathy. It was RNA transcripts that yielded the amplified TCR beta CDR3 regions. Carried out on the TCR CDR3, a first-round RT-PCR used the HTBI primer set. MiXCR, run by TCRdb on the multiplex PCR reads, gives a single entry per CDR3 protein. The sample has some 600,000 distinct CDR3 sequences, 35% to 55% seen once. The sequenced sample was peripheral blood or thyroid tissue (not recorded which). These receptors were collected from a woman aged 18 to 35 with Graves' hyperthyroidism.

The chain recombines TRBV7-9 with TRBJ1-4, with 7 bases fitting TRBD1. Unmatched junction bases numbered 7, after V lost 6 bases and J lost 0 bases. This CDR3 is 16 amino acids long. The V gene's germline CDR1 is SEHNR and CDR2 FQNEAQ (reference sequence). CDR3 nucleotides: TGTGCCAGCAGACCAAAGGACAGGACAACTAATGAAAAACTGTTTTTT. This translates into CASRPKDRTTNEKLFF.

Concerning this clonotype: Since a much larger clone is just one base distant, this may be a read error. This chain connects TRBV29-1 to TRBJ1-5; TRBD1 might be the D (5 bases). V lost 2 bases, J lost 7 bases, and 9 bases lay in between. The CDR3 extends over 12 amino acids. Germline CDR1 and CDR2: SQVTM and ANQGSEA. This CDR3 is CSVEPGGQPQHF. The CDR3 region has the DNA TGCAGCGTTGAACCGGGGGGGCAGCCCCAGCATTTT.

This clonotype was detected a few times. The chain joins TRBV5-4 to TRBJ1-5, with a tentative D call TRBD1 (5 bases). Trimming took 1 base from V and 2 from J, leaving 13 bases between them. The germline V gene encodes CDR1 SGHNT and CDR2 YYREEE (reference sequence). CDR3 size: 16 residues. The CDR3 protein is CASSLWDGGGNQPQHF. CDR3 sequence (DNA): TGTGCCAGCAGCTTGTGGGACGGAGGGGGCAATCAGCCCCAGCATTTT. Together with reference TRBV5-4 and TRBJ1-5, the CDR3 gives the full variable domain: ETGVTQSPTHLIKTRGQQVTLRCSSQSGHNTVSWYQQALGQGPQFIFQYYREEENGRGNFPPRFSGLQFPNYSSELNVNALELDDSALYLCASSLWDGGGNQPQHFGDGTRLSIL.

This clonotype has more than one count but fewer than ten. The chain has TRBV6-1 and TRBJ1-1; D unresolved. Germline V gene data show CDR1 as MNHNS and CDR2 as SASEGT. Trimming removed 5 bases from V and 3 bases from J, with 16 bases in between. The CDR3 runs 15 residues. The CDR3 spells CASSYSVGRYTEAFF. DNA of the CDR3: TGTGCCAGCAGTTACTCAGTGGGCAGATACACTGAAGCTTTCTTT.

J is TRBJ1-5 and V is TRBV2; 8 bases are shared with TRBD1. In germline, CDR1 is SNHLY, CDR2 FYNNEI. J was trimmed by 10 bases and V by 4 bases; bases with no gene match: 6. The CDR3 is 13 amino acids. The CDR3 region has the DNA TGTGCCAGCAGTGCCCAAACAGGGGGTCCCCAGCATTTT. Its protein is CASSAQTGGPQHF.

The chain has TRBV12-3 or TRBV12-4 and TRBJ1-2; D uncertain. V dropped 6 bases and J dropped 4 bases, with 12 bases sitting between them. The CDR3 extends over 13 amino acids. The CDR3 DNA follows: TGTGCCAGCAGCCAAGGTGCTTCCTATGGCTACACCTTC. Protein product: CASSQGASYGYTF.

CDR3 amino acids: CASSPQGAAGTGELFF. CDR3 nucleotides: TGTGCCAGCAGTCCTCAGGGGGCAGCTGGGACCGGGGAGCTGTTTTTT. The chain couples TRBV7-7 to TRBJ2-2, with 8 bases matching TRBD1. V dropped 6 bases and J dropped 5; count of bases not matched to a gene: 11. Germline V gene sequence: CDR1 SSHAT, CDR2 FNYEAQ (reference sequence). CDR3 length: 16 residues.

Worth noting for this clonotype: Germline and junction disagree at one end, which may indicate a read error. The chain couples TRBV7-2 to TRBJ1-2; D not resolved. CDR1 SGHTA and CDR2 FQGNSA come from the germline V gene. The CDR3 is 14 amino acids. The CDR3 is CASSLAADKYDYTF. CDR3 in DNA: TGTGCCAGCAGCTTAGCAGCAGATAAGTATGACTACACCTTC. The whole variable domain, filled in from reference TRBV7-2 and TRBJ1-2, reads GAGVSQSPSNKVTEKGKDVELRCDPISGHTALYWYRQSLGQGLEFLIYFQGNSAPDKSGLPSDRFSAERTGGSVSTLTIQRTQQEDSAVYLCASSLAADKYDYTFGSGTRLTVV.

The chain recombines TRBV7-2 with TRBJ2-7; D is undetermined. Between the trimmed V and J ends, which lost 3 bases and 0 bases, there was a span of 12 bases. The germline gives CDR1 SGHTA, CDR2 FQGNSA. CDR3 length: 15 residues. CDR3 protein: CASSFLGGVSYEQYF. The DNA for the CDR3 is TGTGCCAGCAGCTTTTTGGGCGGTGTCTCCTACGAGCAGTACTTC.